The next 23 T cell receptor beta chains were all read from a single sample in a study of metastatic and nonmetastatic thyroid tumors. TCRdb re-clonotyped the PCR reads via MiXCR. The sample has more than 25,000 clones, around 7.4% seen once. Not a single patient had been given any form of treatment at any point before undergoing thyroid surgery. The specimen sequenced was blood. The source of these receptors is a female donor with papillary thyroid cancer or a benign thyroid nodule (not recorded which). Some clones in this sample may be carry-over from other donors' samples.

This clone was counted many times. V usage is TRBV2 and J usage is TRBJ2-1, with 12 bases matching TRBD2. Germline trimming cut 11 bases from V and 0 bases from J; bases unmatched to any gene: 14. The CDR3 loop spans 18 amino acids. Germline V gene sequence: CDR1 SNHLY, CDR2 FYNNEI. Here the CDR3 reads CAGLTGLAGQSSYNEQFF. The CDR3 coding sequence is TGTGCCGGGTTAACGGGACTAGCGGGCCAATCCTCCTACAATGAGCAGTTCTTC.

This clone was counted ten times or more. V is TRBV7-2 and J is TRBJ1-5, with 9 bases that match TRBD1. CDR1 and CDR2 (germline): SGHTA, FQGNSA. CDR3 length equals 15 residues. The J segment lost 2 bases and the V segment lost 5 bases, leaving 4 bases of the junction unmatched. CDR3 nucleotide sequence: TGTGCCAGCAGCCCCCGGACAGGGGGCAATCAGCCCCAGCATTTT. Translated: CASSPRTGGNQPQHF.

Many counts were recorded for this clone. This chain uses TRBV9 with TRBJ1-1; no clear D. The germline gives CDR1 SGDLS, CDR2 YYNGEE. V gave up 4 bases and J gave up 1 base, with 5 bases separating them. CDR3 length equals 12 residues. The DNA for the CDR3 is TGTGCCAGCAGCAACTGGAACACTGAAGCTTTCTTT. Its translation is CASSNWNTEAFF.

The sample holds many counts of this clone. The V gene is TRBV2, the J gene TRBJ1-1; the D gene is possibly TRBD1 (6 bases). From germline, CDR1 is SNHLY and CDR2 FYNNEI. The germline V and J ends were trimmed by 10 bases and 12 bases, with 24 bases remaining between them. The CDR3 is made up of 13 amino acids. CDR3 sequence reads: CATTGTTRGTSFF. In nucleotides, the CDR3 is TGTGCCACCACCGGGACAACAAGGGGGACGTCTTTCTTT.

This clone was recorded many times. The chain recombines TRBV9 with TRBJ2-4; 16 bases are a match to TRBD2. V shed 3 bases and J 6 bases; nucleotides not matched to a gene: 9. The CDR3 consists of 18 residues. The germline V gene encodes CDR1 SGDLS and CDR2 YYNGEE. The CDR3 loop reads CASSDGTSGGAVGNIQYF. The DNA of the CDR3 is TGTGCCAGCAGCGACGGGACTAGCGGGGGGGCCGTCGGAAACATTCAGTACTTC.

The CDR3: CASSRQCGWAGELFF. The CDR3 coding sequence is TGTGCCAGCAGTAGACAGTGTGGCTGGGCCGGGGAGCTGTTTTTT. This rearrangement joins TRBV27 to TRBJ2-2, with a weak D call TRBD1 (5 bases). The CDR3 sequence is 15 residues long. Trimming removed 5 bases from V and 6 bases from J, with 16 bases in between. The germline V gene has CDR1 MNHEY and CDR2 SMNVEV (reference sequence).

This clone has ten or more counts. The rearrangement joins TRBV3-1 to TRBJ2-1; tentatively, D is TRBD2 (5 bases). The V gene's germline CDR1 is LGHDT and CDR2 YNNKEL (reference sequence). The CDR3 is 15 residues long. V dropped 1 base and J dropped 10 bases, with 17 bases sitting between them. In DNA, the CDR3 is TGTGCCAGCAGCCAAGGGGCCCGAGTGCGAGGGGAGCAGTTCTTC. It encodes CASSQGARVRGEQFF.

This clone was observed at least ten times. This chain joins TRBV28 and TRBJ1-1; D call uncertain. Germline assignment: CDR1 MDHEN and CDR2 SYDVKM. V was trimmed by 0 bases and J by 1 base, leaving 6 bases between them. This CDR3 region has 14 residues. Here the CDR3 reads CASSLWVENTEAFF. The CDR3 nucleotides read TGTGCCAGCAGTTTATGGGTGGAGAACACTGAAGCTTTCTTT.

The genes are TRBV19 and TRBJ2-1; TRBD1 agrees at 9 bases. This CDR3 contains 14 residues. V shed 5 bases, J shed 8 bases, and the junction held 7 bases outside the gene matches. Germline V gene sequence: CDR1 LNHDA, CDR2 SQIVND (reference sequence). CDR3 protein: CASSQADRGDEQFF. In DNA form, the CDR3 reads TGTGCCAGTAGTCAGGCGGACAGGGGCGATGAGCAGTTCTTC.

This clone was seen at least ten times. The chain links TRBV6-1 to TRBJ2-7; 10 positions agree with TRBD1. The trim removed 6 bases at V and 4 bases at J, leaving 9 bases unmatched. This CDR3 has 15 amino acids. CDR1 MNHNS and CDR2 SASEGT come from the germline V gene. The CDR3 sequence: CASRFTGTGVYEQYF. The CDR3 nucleotides read TGTGCCAGCAGATTTACCGGGACAGGGGTATACGAGCAGTACTTC.

The chain combines TRBV20-1 with TRBJ2-1; D is possibly TRBD1 or TRBD2 (5 bases each). V was clipped by 7 bases and J by 6 bases, with 19 bases between them. Germline V lookup: CDR1 DFQATT, CDR2 SNEGSKA (reference sequence). The CDR3 totals 14 residues. CDR3 protein: CSGGAAAGGNEQFF. The CDR3 region has the DNA TGCAGTGGAGGGGCGGCGGCGGGCGGCAATGAGCAGTTCTTC.

This clone is deemed medium-sized (0.01 to 0.1%). The rearrangement links TRBV27 to TRBJ2-7, with unresolved D. Germline CDR1 MNHEY, CDR2 SMNVEV (reference sequence). Trimming shortened V by 6 bases and J by 0 bases, and 15 bases separated the two germline ends. There are 15 residues in the CDR3. CDR3: CASRALGKNSYEQYF. The CDR3 coding sequence is TGTGCCAGCAGGGCCCTTGGTAAAAACTCCTACGAGCAGTACTTC.

This clone was detected ten times or more. The chain uses TRBV18 and TRBJ1-2; weak D call: TRBD1 (5 bases). The CDR3 is 14 residues long. V lost 4 bases, J lost 2 bases, and 11 bases lay in between. The germline V gene encodes CDR1 KGHSH and CDR2 LQKENI. CDR3 protein: CASSRGEQNYGYTF. The CDR3 DNA follows: TGTGCCAGCTCACGGGGGGAGCAGAACTATGGCTACACCTTC.

About this clone itself: A single base separates this from a much larger clone, so it may be a read error. The chain joins TRBV9 to TRBJ1-4, with TRBD1 as a possible D gene (5 bases). This CDR3 contains 14 residues. Trimming removed 5 bases from V and 0 bases from J, with 8 bases in between. Germline CDR1 reads SGDLS; CDR2 reads YYNGEE. This CDR3 is CASRATATNEKLFF. DNA of the CDR3: TGTGCCAGCAGAGCGACAGCAACTAATGAAAAACTGTTTTTT.

This clone was observed at least ten times. This chain joins TRBV20-1 and TRBJ2-2, with TRBD2 matching 8 bases. Germline CDR1 reads DFQATT; CDR2 reads SNEGSKA (reference sequence). This CDR3 has 13 amino acids. Losses at the gene ends were 5 bases for V and 5 bases for J; bases not matched to a gene: 4. The CDR3, as DNA: TGCAGTGCTGCGGTAGCGGGGACCGGGGAGCTGTTTTTT. This gives the protein CSAAVAGTGELFF.

Points on this clone: A much larger clone differs from this one at a single base, so this may be a read error. This chain joins TRBV5-5 and TRBJ1-6; 10 bases line up with TRBD1. V was pared by 6 bases and J by 2 bases, with 5 bases of the junction left unmatched. This CDR3 has 16 residues. Germline values: CDR1 SGHKS, CDR2 YYEKEE (reference sequence). CDR3 sequence reads: CASTRDRGPYNSPLHF. CDR3 nucleotide sequence: TGTGCCAGCACCCGGGACAGGGGACCCTATAATTCACCCCTCCACTTT.

This clone appeared many times. The V call is TRBV15, the J call TRBJ1-2; tentative D call: TRBD1 (6 bases). This CDR3 has 12 residues. V was clipped by 2 bases and J by 6 bases, with 7 bases between them. In germline, CDR1 is LNHNV, CDR2 YYDKDF (reference sequence). Here the CDR3 DNA reads TGTGCCACCAGCAGATACAGGGATGGCTACACCTTC. The encoded protein is CATSRYRDGYTF.

This clone was seen at least ten times. CDR3 bases: TGTGCCAGTACGAGGGAGCCGTATAATTCACCCCTCCACTTT. This sequence encodes CASTREPYNSPLHF. The chain carries TRBV19 and TRBJ1-6; D not certain. CDR1 LNHDA and CDR2 SQIVND come from the germline V gene (reference sequence). Trimming took off 7 bases at V and 4 bases at J, with 11 bases between the two ends. The CDR3 covers 14 residues.

This clone showed up many times. V is TRBV6-1 and J is TRBJ1-6, with no clear D. The germline gives CDR1 MNHNS, CDR2 SASEGT. The CDR3 is 14 residues long. V was trimmed by 5 bases and J by 7 bases, leaving 12 bases between them. The CDR3 DNA reads as TGTGCCAGCAGTTCTGGGCAGAAAAATTCACCCCTCCACTTT. This gives the protein CASSSGQKNSPLHF.

This clone appeared many times. The J gene is TRBJ1-1, the V gene TRBV11-2; 7 bases are a match to TRBD1. This CDR3 spans 16 amino acids. The ends lost 5 bases at V and 3 bases at J; junction bases unmatched: 12. Per the germline V gene, CDR1 is SGHAT and CDR2 is FQNNGV. The CDR3 here is CASSPVRAQGDTEAFF. The CDR3 bases are TGTGCCAGCAGCCCTGTTCGGGCTCAGGGGGACACTGAAGCTTTCTTT.

This clone showed up many times. This sample also contains other DNA sequences that code for the same CDR3. This rearrangement joins TRBV5-1 to TRBJ2-5; D is possibly TRBD2 (5 bases). The germline CDR1 and CDR2 sequences are SGHRS and YFSETQ. The ends were cut back, 4 bases at V and 4 bases at J, with 17 bases in the middle. This CDR3 comprises 15 residues. The CDR3, as DNA: TGCGCCAGCAGCCAGGATGGGCGGGCCCGAGAGACCCAGTACTTC. Its protein product is CASSQDGRARETQYF. Full variable domain (remainder filled in from reference TRBV5-1 and TRBJ2-5): KAGVTQTPRYLIKTRGQQVTLSCSPISGHRSVSWYQQTPGQGLQFLFEYFSETQRNKGNFPGRFSGRQFSNSRSEMNVSTLELGDSALYLCASSQDGRARETQYFGPGTRLLVL.

Ten or more counts support this clone. The V and J genes are TRBV6-2 or TRBV6-3 and TRBJ1-2; a weak D match, TRBD1 (6 bases). CDR3 length equals 16 residues. Trimming removed 4 bases at V and 5 bases at J, with 20 bases between. The V gene's germline CDR1 is MNHEY and CDR2 SVGEGT. This CDR3 is CASSSGTGGRRYGYTF. CDR3 in DNA: TGTGCCAGCAGTTCCGGGACCGGGGGGCGCAGGTATGGCTACACCTTC.

This clone has a count of ten or more. V usage is TRBV6-2 or TRBV6-3 and J usage is TRBJ1-2; the D gene is possibly TRBD1 (6 bases). Between the trimmed V and J ends, which lost 6 bases and 3 bases, there was a span of 11 bases. The CDR3 sequence is 13 residues long. CDR1 MNHEY and CDR2 SVGEGT come from the germline V gene. The CDR3 spells CASSLQGYYGYTF. CDR3 sequence (DNA): TGTGCCAGCAGCCTACAGGGATACTATGGCTACACCTTC.